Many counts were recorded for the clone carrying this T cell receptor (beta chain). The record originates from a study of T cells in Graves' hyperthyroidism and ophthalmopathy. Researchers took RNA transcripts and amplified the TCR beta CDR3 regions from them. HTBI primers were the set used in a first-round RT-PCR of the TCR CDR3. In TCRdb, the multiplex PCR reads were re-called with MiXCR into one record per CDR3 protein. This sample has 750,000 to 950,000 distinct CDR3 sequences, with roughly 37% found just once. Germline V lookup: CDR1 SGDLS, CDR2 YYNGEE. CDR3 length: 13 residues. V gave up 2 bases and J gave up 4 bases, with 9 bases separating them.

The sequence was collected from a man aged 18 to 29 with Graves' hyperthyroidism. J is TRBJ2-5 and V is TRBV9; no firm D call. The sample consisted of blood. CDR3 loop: CASSVDHGETQYF. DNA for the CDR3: TGTGCCAGCAGCGTCGACCATGGAGAGACCCAGTACTTC.